The 19 T cell receptor beta chains presented below share a single source sample, sequenced in a study of OX40 agonist ivuxolimab in advanced cancers. Library preparation was by the immunoSEQ multiplex PCR assay. Imported from immuneACCESS, the table was reduced by TCRdb to in-frame sequences with V and J called. These copies leave out some clones; in studies compared against another copy, an unresolved V gene accounts for under half, and the cause of the remainder is not known. This sample has more than 65,000 clones in its table, and 85% of those were observed once. Jointly, the top ten make up roughly 0.89% of the sample. Material: CD4+ or CD8+ T cells sorted from blood, obtained in a trial of the OX40 agonist ivuxolimab. The receptors here all came from an adult with an advanced solid tumor such as melanoma, head and neck, liver or kidney cancer.

The rearrangement links TRBV5-1 to TRBJ2-7; D is ambiguous. Germline values: CDR1 SGHRS, CDR2 YFSETQ. The length of the CDR3 is 11 residues. V lost 0 bases to trimming and J lost 6 bases, with 4 bases between them. CDR3 in amino acids: CASSLEGEQYF. The CDR3 region has the DNA TGCGCCAGCAGCTTGGAGGGCGAGCAGTACTTC.

This clone was detected only a few times. The gene calls are TRBV5-1 and TRBJ1-1, with 10 bases fitting TRBD1. Losses at the gene ends were 3 bases for V and 4 bases for J; bases not matched to a gene: 3. The germline CDR1 and CDR2 sequences are SGHRS and YFSETQ. The CDR3 spans 14 residues. Here the CDR3 DNA reads TGCGCCAGCAGCTGGGGACAGGGGAGCACTGAAGCTTTCTTT. Protein sequence: CASSWGQGSTEAFF.

V and J are TRBV19 and TRBJ2-1; D unclear. The CDR3 sequence is 15 residues long. In germline, CDR1 is LNHDA, CDR2 SQIVND (reference sequence). Trimming removed 3 bases from V and 0 bases from J, with 9 bases in between. The CDR3 loop reads CASSIRRNSYNEQFF. CDR3 in DNA: TGTGCCAGTAGTATTCGAAGGAACTCCTACAATGAGCAGTTCTTC.

The chain links TRBV10-3 to TRBJ2-1; 11 bases map to TRBD2. This CDR3 has 19 amino acids. Looked up from germline, CDR1 is ENHRY and CDR2 is SYGVKD. The trim removed 2 bases at V and 10 bases at J, leaving 19 bases unmatched. The CDR3 DNA sequence: TGTGCCATCAGTGAGGGGATAGCGGGGGGGCCGCCGGGTTTAGTAGAGCAGTTCTTC. Translation: CAISEGIAGGPPGLVEQFF.

The chain combines TRBV6-5 with TRBJ2-1, with D perhaps matching TRBD1 or TRBD2 (6 bases each). CDR1 and CDR2 (germline): MNHEY, SVGAGI. This CDR3 region has 13 residues. V gave up 6 bases and J gave up 8 bases, with 14 bases separating them. The CDR3: CASRLLGGYEQFF. The CDR3 nucleotides read TGTGCCAGCAGGCTACTGGGGGGCTATGAGCAGTTCTTC.

V usage is TRBV4-3 and J usage is TRBJ2-6, with D possibly being TRBD2 (6 bases). Trimming stripped 0 bases from V and 0 bases from J, with 15 bases between. CDR3 length: 19 amino acids. Germline V gene lookup returns CDR1 LGHNA and CDR2 YSLEER. This CDR3 is CASSQELAAFFSGANVLTF. The CDR3 bases are TGCGCCAGCAGCCAAGAGTTAGCGGCCTTTTTCTCTGGGGCCAACGTCCTGACTTTC.

V and J are TRBV7-8 and TRBJ2-1; 11 bases match TRBD2. The V gene end was trimmed by 7 bases and the J gene end by 7 bases; junction bases not matched to a gene: 6. The CDR3 contains 14 residues. Looked up from germline, CDR1 is SGHVS and CDR2 is FQNEAQ. CDR3 sequence: CASNLAGGFNEQFF. Written as DNA, the CDR3 is TGTGCCAGCAACCTAGCGGGGGGATTTAATGAGCAGTTCTTC. Filled out from reference TRBV7-8 and TRBJ2-1, the complete variable domain reads GAGVSQSPRYKVAKRGQDVALRCDPISGHVSLFWYQQALGQGPEFLTYFQNEAQLDKSGLPSDRFFAERPEGSVSTLKIQRTQQEDSAVYLCASNLAGGFNEQFFGPGTRLTVL.

This clone showed up just a few times. V and J are TRBV6-6 and TRBJ1-4; 9 nucleotides match TRBD1. The J segment lost 10 bases and the V segment lost 0 bases, leaving 9 bases of the junction unmatched. CDR1 and CDR2 from the germline V gene are MNHNY and SVGAGI (reference sequence). The CDR3 sequence is 16 residues long. The CDR3 DNA reads as TGTGCCAGCAGTTACTCGAGCGGGACAGGGAGGGGAAAACTGTTTTTT. Protein product: CASSYSSGTGRGKLFF.

The V call is TRBV6-1, the J call TRBJ2-5; 10 nucleotides agree with TRBD2. The CDR3 has 15 amino acids. Per germline, CDR1 MNHNS and CDR2 SASEGT. Losses at the gene ends were 3 bases for V and 7 bases for J; bases not matched to a gene: 8. CDR3 loop: CASSDLAGAGGTQYF. The CDR3 nucleotides read TGTGCCAGCAGTGATCTAGCGGGAGCCGGGGGGACCCAGTACTTC.

The chain links TRBV7-2 to TRBJ2-3; D remains ambiguous. Trimming took off 8 bases at V and 4 bases at J, with 16 bases between the two ends. The CDR3 consists of 14 residues. Germline loops: CDR1 SGHTA, CDR2 FQGNSA. The CDR3 DNA reads as TGTGCCAGCTCCAGCTCCCTTGGGCCAGATACGCAGTATTTT. Residues: CASSSSLGPDTQYF.

The V and J genes are TRBV5-1 and TRBJ2-7; 7 bases match TRBD1. Germline lookup yields CDR1 SGHRS and CDR2 YFSETQ. V trimming: 0 bases; J trimming: 2 bases; junction bases outside the gene matches: 5. The CDR3 totals 15 residues. CDR3 in DNA: TGCGCCAGCAGCTTGGAACGACAGGGTACCTACGAGCAGTACTTC. It is translated as CASSLERQGTYEQYF.

A few counts support this clone. The chain has TRBV5-5 and TRBJ2-3; TRBD1 might be the D (6 bases). V lost 1 base and J 2 bases, leaving 11 bases between the germline ends. CDR3 length: 15 residues. In germline, CDR1 is SGHKS, CDR2 YYEKEE (reference sequence). CDR3 DNA sequence: TGTGCCAGCAGCTTGACAGGGACCCTCACAGATACGCAGTATTTT. Its protein is CASSLTGTLTDTQYF.

The gene calls are TRBV11-3 and TRBJ1-2; D unclear. There are 13 residues in the CDR3. Germline V gene data show CDR1 as SGHNT and CDR2 as YENEEA. The germline V and J ends were trimmed by 4 bases and 3 bases, with 9 bases remaining between them. This chain's CDR3 is CASSWPRDYGYTF. CDR3 DNA: TGTGCCAGCAGCTGGCCTCGGGACTATGGCTACACCTTC.

The chain recombines TRBV19 with TRBJ1-2; D is unclear. Looked up from germline, CDR1 is LNHDA and CDR2 is SQIVND (reference sequence). The CDR3 runs to 16 residues. Trimming left V 1 base short and J 0 bases short, with 12 bases between. CDR3 amino acids: CASSIARQEANYGYTF. CDR3 nucleotide sequence: TGTGCCAGTAGTATAGCCCGGCAGGAAGCTAACTATGGCTACACCTTC. The variable domain in full, completed from reference TRBV19 and TRBJ1-2, reads DGGITQSPKYLFRKEGQNVTLSCEQNLNHDAMYWYRQDPGQGLRLIYYSQIVNDFQKGDIAEGYSVSREKKESFPLTVTSAQKNPTAFYLCASSIARQEANYGYTFGSGTRLTVV.

The chain has TRBV18 and TRBJ2-3; TRBD2 matches 14 bases. Germline loops: CDR1 KGHSH, CDR2 LQKENI. V dropped 6 bases and J dropped 1; count of bases not matched to a gene: 9. The CDR3 has 18 residues. The CDR3 nucleotides read TGTGCCAGCTCGCCTATGGGACTAGCGGGAGCAGGCACAGATACGCAGTATTTT. It is translated as CASSPMGLAGAGTDTQYF.

In its sample, this clone was seen once. The chain has TRBV7-9 and TRBJ1-2; the D gene is possibly TRBD1 (5 bases). V was shortened by 5 bases and J by 4 bases, with 14 bases between the two germline ends. The CDR3 has 14 amino acids. Germline V gives CDR1 SEHNR, CDR2 FQNEAQ (reference sequence). CDR3 loop: CASSPDSYLYGYTF. CDR3 coding DNA: TGTGCCAGCAGCCCTGACAGCTACCTCTATGGCTACACCTTC. Together with reference TRBV7-9 and TRBJ1-2, the CDR3 gives the full variable domain: DTGVSQNPRHKITKRGQNVTFRCDPISEHNRLYWYRQTLGQGPEFLTYFQNEAQLEKSRLLSDRFSAERPKGSFSTLEIQRTEQGDSAMYLCASSPDSYLYGYTFGSGTRLTVV.

The chain links TRBV4-1 to TRBJ1-1; 9 bases agree with TRBD1. V lost 0 bases, J lost 2 bases, and 4 bases stayed unmatched. The CDR3 extends over 16 amino acids. The germline CDR1 and CDR2 sequences are MGHRA and YSYEKL. The CDR3: CASSQDKGQGNTEAFF. The CDR3 nucleotides are TGCGCCAGCAGCCAAGATAAGGGACAGGGCAACACTGAAGCTTTCTTT.

This chain links TRBV6-6 with TRBJ2-5; weak D call: TRBD1 (5 bases). With 2 bases removed from V and 3 bases from J, the gap between germline ends came to 16 bases. CDR1 and CDR2 from the germline V gene are MNHNY and SVGAGI (reference sequence). The CDR3 covers 16 residues. CDR3 sequence: CASSYPDKLLKETQYF. CDR3 sequence (DNA): TGTGCCAGCAGTTACCCGGACAAGCTACTCAAAGAGACCCAGTACTTC.

The V call is TRBV30, the J call TRBJ2-7; 11 bases map to TRBD2. CDR3 length equals 16 residues. Unmatched junction bases numbered 9, after V lost 2 bases and J lost 3 bases. Germline assignment: CDR1 GTSNPN and CDR2 SVGIG (reference sequence). CDR3 protein: CAWSRTSGSAHYEQYF. CDR3 in DNA: TGTGCCTGGAGTAGAACTAGCGGGAGTGCACACTACGAGCAGTACTTC.